Sequencing of this T cell receptor beta chain was carried out in a study of molecular identifiers for immune sequencing clone quantification. Study findings and constraints: Spiked-in Jurkat TCR RNA corresponding to one cell was reported as detectable against over 900,000 naive cells. Molecules of identical TCR sharing a barcode could underestimate highly expanded clone sizes.

TCRdb passed the PCR reads through MiXCR, listing each CDR3 protein once. The sample comprises about 630,000 distinct CDR3 sequences, roughly 27% of which are singletons, and roughly 0.83% rests with the top ten. Germline CDR1 SQVTM, CDR2 ANQGSEA. Trimming shortened V by 4 bases and J by 6 bases, and 16 bases separated the two germline ends. The CDR3 contains 14 residues. The sample holds a few counts of this clonotype. What it recognizes is unknown. The material sequenced was naive CD8+ T cells from blood, with Jurkat cell RNA spiked in. Subset defined: FACS-sorted CD8+CD4-CCR7+CD45RA+ naive T cells. The gene calls are TRBV29-1 and TRBJ1-5; no firm D call. This sequence was found in a human donor in good health. Some libraries in this study had Jurkat cell RNA spiked in. In DNA, the CDR3 is TGCAGCGTTGTTAGGGCTGATGGCAGTCAGCCCCAGCATTTT. Translating it yields CSVVRADGSQPQHF.